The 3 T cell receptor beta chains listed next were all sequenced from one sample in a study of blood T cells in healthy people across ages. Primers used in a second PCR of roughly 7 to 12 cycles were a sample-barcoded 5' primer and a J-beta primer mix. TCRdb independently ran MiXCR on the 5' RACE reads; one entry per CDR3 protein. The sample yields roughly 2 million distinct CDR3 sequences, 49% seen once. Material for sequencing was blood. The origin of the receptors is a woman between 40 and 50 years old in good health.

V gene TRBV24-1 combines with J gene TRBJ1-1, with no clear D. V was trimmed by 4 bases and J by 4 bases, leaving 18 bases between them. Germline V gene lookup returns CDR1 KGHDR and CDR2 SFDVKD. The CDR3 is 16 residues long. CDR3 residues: CATSDLPDRPGTEAFF. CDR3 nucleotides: TGTGCCACCAGTGACCTGCCGGACCGACCGGGCACTGAAGCTTTCTTT.

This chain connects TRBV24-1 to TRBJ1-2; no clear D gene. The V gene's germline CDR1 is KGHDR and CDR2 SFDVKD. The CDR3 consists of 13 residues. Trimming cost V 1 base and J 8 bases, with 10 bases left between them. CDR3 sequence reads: CATSDLDRRGYTF. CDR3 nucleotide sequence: TGTGCCACCAGTGATTTAGATAGGAGAGGCTACACCTTC.

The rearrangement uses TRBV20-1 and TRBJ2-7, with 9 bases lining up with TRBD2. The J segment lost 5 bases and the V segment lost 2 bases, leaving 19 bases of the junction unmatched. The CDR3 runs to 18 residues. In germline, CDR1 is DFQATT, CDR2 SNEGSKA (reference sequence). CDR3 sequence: CSARKIGGRAGLQNEQYF. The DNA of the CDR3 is TGCAGTGCTAGAAAGATAGGCGGGAGGGCCGGATTGCAGAACGAGCAGTACTTC.